The rows below give T cell receptor beta chains drawn from one sample of a study of early T cells in non-severe SARS-CoV-2 infection. Each CDR3 protein is one row after TCRdb ran MiXCR on the 5' RACE reads. The repertoire holds more than 95,000 distinct CDR3 sequences, roughly 17% seen once, with roughly 1.3% in the top ten. Sequenced: whole blood. These TCRs come from an adult who was a healthcare worker with PCR-confirmed SARS-CoV-2 infection or an uninfected control (not recorded which). CDR3s include the opening cysteine and the closing phenylalanine or tryptophan. The D gene is left open where the match is weak. Size is stated for part of the rows, as once, few or many counts, or as a class when the clone is expanded.

abundance	v_gene	j_gene	d_gene	CDR3aa	CDR3nt
few	TRBV5-8	TRBJ2-3	.	CASSRGSSTDTQYF	TGTGCCAGCAGCCGAGGATCTAGCACAGATACGCAGTATTTT
many	TRBV19	TRBJ2-1	TRBD2	CASSIRAGAYNEQFF	TGTGCCAGTAGTATTAGAGCGGGAGCTTACAATGAGCAGTTCTTC
many	TRBV7-9	TRBJ2-1	TRBD1	CASSLRAGTGLDNEQFF	TGTGCCAGCAGCCTAAGAGCCGGGACAGGGCTCGACAATGAGCAGTTCTTC
.	TRBV2	TRBJ2-4	.	CASSHNRRVGVNGIQYF	TGTGCCAGCAGTCACAACCGCCGAGTAGGGGTTAATGGCATTCAGTACTTC
.	TRBV11-3	TRBJ2-3	TRBD1	CASSKTGVDADTQYF	TGTGCCAGCAGCAAGACAGGGGTTGATGCAGATACGCAGTATTTT
.	TRBV27	TRBJ1-1	TRBD1	CASSPLPGGLENTEAFF	TGTGCCAGCAGCCCACTACCAGGGGGGTTGGAGAACACTGAAGCTTTCTTT
.	TRBV11-2	TRBJ2-4	TRBD1	CASSFSPISRQGKGKNIQYF	TGTGCCAGCAGCTTCTCCCCCATATCAAGACAGGGCAAGGGCAAAAACATTCAGTACTTC
few	TRBV5-5	TRBJ1-1	.	CASSLFSVGTEAFF	TGTGCCAGCAGCTTGTTTAGCGTGGGAACTGAAGCTTTCTTT
.	TRBV20-1	TRBJ2-3	.	CSAETARPGDTQYF	TGCAGTGCTGAGACGGCTCGCCCCGGAGATACGCAGTATTTT
.	TRBV28	TRBJ2-7	TRBD2	CASSPSGRMTYEQYF	TGTGCCAGCAGCCCTAGCGGGAGAATGACATACGAGCAGTACTTC
few	TRBV6-2/TRBV6-3	TRBJ1-2	.	CASRDGGANYGYTF	TGTGCCAGCAGGGACGGCGGGGCGAACTATGGCTACACCTTC
many	TRBV6-1	TRBJ1-6	.	CASSEDFRKWGQGSSVNSPLHF	TGTGCCAGCAGTGAAGATTTTAGGAAGTGGGGCCAGGGAAGTTCGGTGAATTCACCCCTCCACTTT
few	TRBV12-5	TRBJ1-5	.	CASYTGGNQPQHF	TGTGCTAGTTACACCGGAGGCAATCAGCCCCAGCATTTT
.	TRBV18	TRBJ2-1	.	CASSREMEERKFF	TGTGCCAGCTCACGCGAGATGGAAGAGAGGAAGTTCTTC
.	TRBV6-2/TRBV6-3	TRBJ2-1	TRBD2	CASRGLAGGINEQFF	TGTGCCAGCAGGGGACTAGCGGGAGGGATCAATGAGCAGTTCTTC
.	TRBV6-5	TRBJ2-7	.	CASSYSGRALSEQYF	TGTGCCAGCAGTTACTCGGGCAGGGCCCTTAGCGAGCAGTACTTC
.	TRBV29-1	TRBJ2-2	TRBD2	CSVEDSGERNTGELFF	TGCAGCGTTGAAGATAGCGGGGAAAGGAACACCGGGGAGCTGTTTTTT
many	TRBV19	TRBJ1-5	TRBD1	CASSLTGGWDQPQHF	TGTGCCAGTAGTCTCACAGGGGGCTGGGATCAGCCCCAGCATTTT
.	TRBV3-1	TRBJ2-1	.	CASSPRVGGQFF	TGTGCCAGCAGCCCCCGTGTTGGAGGACAGTTCTTC
few	TRBV11-2	TRBJ2-7	TRBD2	CASSFGTSGRVRYF	TGTGCCAGCAGCTTCGGGACTAGCGGGAGGGTACGGTACTTC
few	TRBV11-2	TRBJ1-2	.	CASSFGTLDYGYTF	TGTGCCAGCAGCTTCGGGACTCTAGACTATGGCTACACCTTC
many	TRBV12-3/TRBV12-4	TRBJ1-3	.	CASRLMESRAGNTIYF	TGTGCCAGCAGACTAATGGAGTCTCGGGCCGGAAACACCATATATTTT
few	TRBV7-8	TRBJ2-1	.	CASTSRYEQFF	TGTGCCAGCACTTCCCGGTATGAGCAGTTCTTC
few	TRBV4-2	TRBJ2-7	.	CASSPKRQFDEQYF	TGTGCCAGCAGCCCTAAAAGACAGTTCGACGAGCAGTACTTC
few	TRBV6-4	TRBJ2-3	TRBD2	CASSVAGGTDTQYF	TGTGCCAGCAGTGTTGCGGGGGGCACAGATACGCAGTATTTT